A single sample is the source of the 25 T cell receptor beta chains below, sequenced in a study of beta chain features in type 1 diabetes. The investigators reverse transcribed all of the isolated RNA, so they sequenced expressed TCRB transcripts. Here immunoSEQ multiplex PCR was the method, and the copy in TCRdb shows in-frame clones only, minus some. The sample lists more than 110,000 clones; 6.9% were seen once. Material: central memory CD4+ T cells from blood. These receptors were taken from a woman aged 25 to 39 in good health.

This clone was found a few times. This chain joins TRBV12-5 and TRBJ2-7, with 9 bases that match TRBD1. Germline loops: CDR1 LGHNT, CDR2 FRNRAP. The ends lost 4 bases at V and 5 bases at J; junction bases unmatched: 6. The CDR3 covers 14 residues. This CDR3 reads CASGSGQGGHEQYF. The DNA of the CDR3 is TGTGCTAGTGGTTCGGGACAGGGAGGACACGAGCAGTACTTC.

J is TRBJ2-7 and V is TRBV7-2; D remains ambiguous. The CDR3 has 12 residues. Trimming stripped 3 bases from V and 2 bases from J, with 5 bases between. CDR1 and CDR2 (germline): SGHTA, FQGNSA. CDR3 in DNA: TGTGCCAGCAGCTTCAATCCCTACGAGCAGTACTTC. Translated, it gives CASSFNPYEQYF.

This clone has just a few counts. The gene calls are TRBV5-4 and TRBJ2-4; 10 nucleotides match TRBD1. Germline loops: CDR1 SGHNT, CDR2 YYREEE (reference sequence). After removal of 9 bases from V and 3 bases from J, the junction contained 6 bases not matched to a gene. The CDR3 totals 14 residues. The CDR3 DNA reads as TGTGCCACCAGACAGGGGGCAGGCAAAAACATTCAGTACTTC. This sequence encodes CATRQGAGKNIQYF.

This clone was counted a few times. This chain joins TRBV14 and TRBJ2-5; D remains unclear. Germline lookup yields CDR1 SGHDN and CDR2 FVKESK. The CDR3 has 14 amino acids. Trimming stripped 1 base from V and 1 base from J, with 7 bases between. This CDR3 is CASSQGIAQETQYF. In DNA, the CDR3 is TGTGCCAGCAGCCAAGGAATAGCCCAAGAGACCCAGTACTTC.

This clone was counted only a few times. This chain joins TRBV5-5 and TRBJ1-1; TRBD1 aligns across 7 bases. CDR3 length: 14 residues. Germline V gene data show CDR1 as SGHKS and CDR2 as YYEKEE (reference sequence). The V gene end was trimmed by 4 bases and the J gene end by 2 bases; junction bases not matched to a gene: 5. The CDR3 loop is CASSPPGGNTEAFF. The DNA for the CDR3 is TGTGCCAGCAGCCCGCCAGGGGGTAACACTGAAGCTTTCTTT.

V usage is TRBV28 and J usage is TRBJ2-7; TRBD1 matches 8 bases. The CDR3 runs to 15 residues. The V gene end was trimmed by 2 bases and the J gene end by 3 bases; junction bases not matched to a gene: 6. Germline V gives CDR1 MDHEN, CDR2 SYDVKM. The CDR3 DNA reads TGTGCCAGCAGTTTACCTCCGGGACAGGTCTACGAGCAGTACTTC. Translating it yields CASSLPPGQVYEQYF. The full variable domain, completed using reference TRBV28 and TRBJ2-7, is DVKVTQSSRYLVKRTGEKVFLECVQDMDHENMFWYRQDPGLGLRLIYFSYDVKMKEKGDIPEGYSVSREKKERFSLILESASTNQTSMYLCASSLPPGQVYEQYFGPGTRLTVT.

This clone came up a few times. One junction end disagrees with the germline gene, perhaps due to a read error. This chain connects TRBV7-7 to TRBJ1-1, with 7 bases fitting TRBD1. This CDR3 has 13 amino acids. The germline gives CDR1 SSHAT, CDR2 FNYEAQ (reference sequence). The CDR3 DNA reads as TGTGCTAGCAGCTTGACAGGGACGACTGAAGCTTTCTTT. Protein product: CASSLTGTTEAFF.

The genes are TRBV7-3 and TRBJ2-6; the D gene is possibly TRBD2 (5 bases). The CDR3 covers 17 residues. The germline V and J ends were trimmed by 0 bases and 2 bases, with 11 bases remaining between them. Germline lookup yields CDR1 SGHTA and CDR2 FQGTGA. Here the CDR3 DNA reads TGTGCCAGCAGCTTAACGGGTACGGGGACTGGGGCCAACGTCCTGACTTTC. Protein: CASSLTGTGTGANVLTF.

The rearrangement links TRBV7-2 to TRBJ2-3; 11 bases map to TRBD2. The CDR3 is 19 residues long. With V trimmed by 2 bases and J by 2 bases, 12 bases remained unmatched. CDR1 is SGHTA, CDR2 FQGNSA, per germline. The CDR3 is CASSLLGLAGGPDTDTQYF. The CDR3 DNA reads TGTGCCAGCAGCTTATTGGGGCTAGCGGGAGGCCCAGACACAGATACGCAGTATTTT.

The chain is built from TRBV7-2 and TRBJ1-2; the D gene is possibly TRBD1 (5 bases). Germline loops: CDR1 SGHTA, CDR2 FQGNSA. This CDR3 spans 14 amino acids. V dropped 5 bases and J dropped 2 bases, with 12 bases sitting between them. The CDR3 here is CASSPRWGNYGYTF. CDR3 DNA sequence: TGTGCCAGCAGCCCCCGTTGGGGCAACTATGGCTACACCTTC.

There are a few counts of this clone. The chain uses TRBV5-6 and TRBJ2-3, with 7 nucleotides matching TRBD2. Germline CDR1 SGHDT, CDR2 YYEEEE. The CDR3 loop spans 13 amino acids. J lost 3 bases, V lost 10 bases, and 8 bases had no gene match. CDR3 nucleotide sequence: TGTGCCGGGCAGGACGGGGGGACAGATACGCAGTATTTT. Its translation is CAGQDGGTDTQYF.

The chain employs TRBV19 and TRBJ2-1; 11 positions match TRBD2. CDR3 length: 15 residues. Germline-derived CDR1 and CDR2 are LNHDA and SQIVND (reference sequence). The V and J ends lost 6 bases and 2 bases, in that order; junction bases with no gene match: 3. The CDR3 nucleotides are TGTGCCAGTAGGGGACTAGCGGAGACCTACAATGAGCAGTTCTTC. Amino acid sequence: CASRGLAETYNEQFF.

In this sample, this clone turned up a few times. The chain combines TRBV6-6 with TRBJ2-1, with D possibly being TRBD1 (7 bases). V lost 3 bases, J lost 8 bases, and 17 bases lay in between. Looked up from germline, CDR1 is MNHNY and CDR2 is SVGAGI (reference sequence). This CDR3 has 15 residues. CDR3 DNA sequence: TGTGCCAGCAGTTATAGACAGGGAGGTAAAGATGAGCAGTTCTTC. This translates into CASSYRQGGKDEQFF.

In its sample, this clone was seen a few times. This chain uses TRBV6-5 with TRBJ2-7; 8 bases map to TRBD2. The CDR3 totals 13 residues. Trimming removed 7 bases from V and 6 bases from J; junction bases left unmatched: 8. Germline CDR1 MNHEY, CDR2 SVGAGI. The CDR3 sequence: CASTDGGVREQYF. Here the CDR3 DNA reads TGTGCCAGCACCGACGGGGGGGTCCGCGAGCAGTACTTC.

The V and J genes are TRBV19 and TRBJ2-3, with 8 bases that match TRBD1. This CDR3 region has 15 residues. V dropped 5 bases and J dropped 3; count of bases not matched to a gene: 7. The germline V gene has CDR1 LNHDA and CDR2 SQIVND (reference sequence). CDR3 sequence reads: CASSETGTGTDTQYF. As DNA, the CDR3 is TGTGCCAGTAGTGAAACCGGGACAGGAACAGATACGCAGTATTTT.

This clone has a handful of counts. The rearrangement joins TRBV5-1 to TRBJ2-3; no clear D. The CDR3 covers 13 residues. Germline lookup yields CDR1 SGHRS and CDR2 YFSETQ. With 3 bases removed from V and 4 bases from J, the gap between germline ends came to 9 bases. CDR3 bases: TGCGCCAGCAGCTCTGAGTTACCAGATACGCAGTATTTT. Translating gives CASSSELPDTQYF.

This clone has more than one count but fewer than ten. The V gene is TRBV6-5, the J gene TRBJ2-2; TRBD2 matches at 8 bases. The germline gives CDR1 MNHEY, CDR2 SVGAGI. The CDR3 sequence is 15 residues long. V was clipped by 10 bases and J by 4 bases; unmatched bases: 11. The chain's CDR3 is CATVPVLAVTGELFF. For the CDR3, the DNA is TGTGCCACCGTGCCCGTACTAGCGGTCACCGGGGAGCTGTTTTTT.

This clone was counted between two and nine times. V is TRBV30 and J is TRBJ2-3; 12 bases are shared with TRBD2. This CDR3 has 15 residues. Germline V lookup: CDR1 GTSNPN, CDR2 SVGIG (reference sequence). Trimming cost V 5 bases and J 5 bases; bases outside gene matches: 8. CDR3 coding DNA: TGTGCCTGGGCCCCCCTAGCGGGGGGGGAAGATACGCAGTATTTT. This sequence encodes CAWAPLAGGEDTQYF.

V is TRBV19 and J is TRBJ2-1; 9 bases are a match to TRBD2. The CDR3 length is 15 residues. Per germline, CDR1 LNHDA and CDR2 SQIVND (reference sequence). J was trimmed by 3 bases and V by 6 bases; bases with no gene match: 6. The CDR3 DNA reads as TGTGCCAGTAGACAAGCGGGAGGCCTCTACAATGAGCAGTTCTTC. This encodes CASRQAGGLYNEQFF.

This clone was picked up a small number of times. This rearrangement joins TRBV7-2 to TRBJ2-7; the D is unclear. V gave up 5 bases and J gave up 0 bases, with 20 bases separating them. The germline V gene has CDR1 SGHTA and CDR2 FQGNSA. The CDR3 covers 17 residues. The CDR3 loop reads CASSTPPKAGISYEQYF. The CDR3, as DNA: TGTGCCAGCAGCACTCCCCCGAAGGCAGGTATCTCCTACGAGCAGTACTTC.

CDR3 in amino acids: CATRAGNDQPQHF. CDR3 sequence (DNA): TGTGCCACCAGAGCAGGGAATGATCAGCCCCAGCATTTT. The V and J genes are TRBV15 and TRBJ1-5; D possibly corresponds to TRBD1 (5 bases). V was pared by 6 bases and J by 5 bases, with 11 bases between. Germline CDR1 LNHNV, CDR2 YYDKDF (reference sequence). The length of the CDR3 is 13 residues.

This chain connects TRBV18 to TRBJ2-5; TRBD1 matches 10 bases. The CDR3 totals 15 residues. Germline loops: CDR1 KGHSH, CDR2 LQKENI. J gave up 5 bases and V 3 bases, and 6 bases lay outside the gene matches. The CDR3 DNA reads TGTGCCAGCTCACCCCAGACAGGGGGCAGGGAGACCCAGTACTTC. Translating it yields CASSPQTGGRETQYF.

About this clone itself: Mismatch with germline at one junction end may stem from a read error. The chain is built from TRBV6-5 and TRBJ1-3, with 7 bases aligning to TRBD1. The CDR3 length is 15 residues. CDR1 is MNHEY, CDR2 SVGAGI, per germline. CDR3 nucleotide sequence: TGTGCTAGCAGGGGGGCTCTTGCCTCTGGAAACACCATATATTTT. Amino acids: CASRGALASGNTIYF.

This clone was seen repeatedly, ten times or more. V usage is TRBV4-3 and J usage is TRBJ2-3, with D maybe TRBD2 (5 bases). Trimming shortened V by 1 base and J by 2 bases, and 13 bases separated the two germline ends. The CDR3 contains 16 residues. Germline CDR1 LGHNA, CDR2 YSLEER. The CDR3 DNA reads as TGCGCCAGCAGCCAAGGTCCCCCGGGGAACACAGATACGCAGTATTTT. Amino acids: CASSQGPPGNTDTQYF.

The chain is built from TRBV11-2 and TRBJ1-2; weak D call: TRBD1 (5 bases). The V and J ends lost 4 bases and 4 bases respectively, with 13 bases between them. The CDR3 has 14 residues. CDR1 SGHAT and CDR2 FQNNGV come from the germline V gene. The CDR3 is CASSYPQAGYGYTF. The DNA of the CDR3 is TGTGCCAGCAGCTACCCACAGGCCGGCTATGGCTACACCTTC.